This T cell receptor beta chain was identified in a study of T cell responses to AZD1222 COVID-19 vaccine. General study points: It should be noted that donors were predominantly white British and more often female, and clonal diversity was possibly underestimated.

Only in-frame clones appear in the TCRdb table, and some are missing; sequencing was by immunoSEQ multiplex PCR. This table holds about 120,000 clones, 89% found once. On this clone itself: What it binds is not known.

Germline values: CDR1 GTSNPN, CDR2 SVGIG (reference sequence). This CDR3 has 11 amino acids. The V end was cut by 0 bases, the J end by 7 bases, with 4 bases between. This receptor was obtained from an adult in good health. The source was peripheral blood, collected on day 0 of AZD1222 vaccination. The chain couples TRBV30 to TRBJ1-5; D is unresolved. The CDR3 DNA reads TGTGCCTGGAGTGTAGGGCAGCCCCAGCATTTT. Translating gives CAWSVGQPQHF.